This T cell receptor (beta chain) was captured by sequencing in a study of blood T cell repertoires in COVID-19. Turning to the study itself: From the United States, Italy and Spain came samples of acute and convalescent COVID-19.

Everyone who took part was roughly 18 to 89 years old, and they came from about two dozen US areas. The CDR3 extends over 14 amino acids. The V gene lost 11 bases and the J gene lost 7 bases, with 23 bases spanning the gap. Germline V lookup: CDR1 MNHEY, CDR2 SMNVEV (reference sequence). Only in-frame clones appear in the TCRdb table, and some are missing; sequencing was by immunoSEQ multiplex PCR. Here the sample spans fewer than 250,000 clones, more than 70% being singletons. Material for sequencing was PBMCs or T cells enriched from blood (not recorded which). This chain joins TRBV27 and TRBJ1-1, with a possible D match to TRBD1 (6 bases). This TCR was recovered from a woman aged 18-35 years who had recovered from COVID-19. CDR3 region: CACNPEGGDGEAFF. CDR3 DNA sequence: TGTGCCTGCAATCCTGAGGGGGGGGACGGTGAAGCTTTCTTT.